The clone carrying this T cell receptor (beta chain) was observed a few times. The antigen remains undetermined. The data were obtained in a study of T cells in Graves' hyperthyroidism and ophthalmopathy. Stable Graves' hyperthyroidism denoted no ophthalmopathy progression over 18 months. TCR beta CDR3 regions were amplified from RNA. Primed by the HTBI set, a first-round RT-PCR was run on the TCR CDR3. TCRdb reanalysed the multiplex PCR reads using MiXCR and keeps one entry per CDR3 protein. The top ten hold around 47% of the sample, which has roughly 300,000 distinct CDR3 sequences, over 15% seen once. Between the trimmed V and J ends, which lost 2 bases and 1 base, there was a span of 9 bases. Germline CDR1 and CDR2: MNHEY and SMNVEV (reference sequence). This CDR3 is 15 amino acids long. Overall study results and limits: Ophthalmopathy was separated from stable hyperthyroidism by a 13 V-J model. Appearing also in blood were most of the thyroid clonotypes expanded above 0.001.

Material for sequencing was blood. The chain joins TRBV27 to TRBJ1-5; no reliable D call. The sequence derives from a woman in her 50s with Graves' hyperthyroidism. Written as DNA, the CDR3 is TGTGCCAGCAGTTTAATTCCTCCAAGCAATCAGCCCCAGCATTTT. This gives the protein CASSLIPPSNQPQHF.